The following is a TCR beta chain sequence with its context. Measured with immunoSEQ multiplex PCR; TCRdb has only the in-frame clones, and not every one. The data show approximately 90,000 clones, under 90% seen once. The data were obtained in a study of control samples from healthy donors and cancer patients. The V gene lost 3 bases and the J gene lost 7 bases, with 10 bases spanning the gap. The length of the CDR3 is 12 residues. CDR1 is ENHRY and CDR2 is SYGVKD in the germline V gene. This TCR was recovered from a woman aged 40 to 55 in good health. Material: blood. The V call is TRBV10-3, the J call TRBJ2-7; no clear D. The CDR3 DNA reads TGTGCCATCAGTGACTCAGAAGGGGAGCAGTACTTC. Translating gives CAISDSEGEQYF.